This section outlines one TCR beta chain sequence together with its context. The antigen is unknown. Germline-derived CDR1 and CDR2 are MNHEY and SMNVEV (reference sequence). The CDR3 has 16 residues. The V and J ends lost 5 bases and 5 bases, in that order; junction bases with no gene match: 8. Generated by immunoSEQ multiplex PCR, the TCRdb table keeps only in-frame clones and is missing some. The sample lists tens of thousands of clones; 85% to 95% were seen once. These data originate in a study of OX40 agonist ivuxolimab in advanced cancers. Overall study context: Recorded diagnoses for dose-escalation patients were hepatocellular carcinoma, melanoma, renal cell or head and neck cancer. General study points: Expanded clones tended on average to be more numerous among CD8+ T cells than CD4+. Some patients who did not respond also had low normalized T-cell clonal expansion. The study did not work out the antigen specificity of the expanded peripheral T cells.

The source material was CD4+ or CD8+ T cells sorted from blood, sampled in a trial of the OX40 agonist ivuxolimab. The chain is built from TRBV27 and TRBJ2-2, with 10 bases fitting TRBD2. This receptor was taken from an adult with an advanced solid tumor such as melanoma, head and neck, liver or kidney cancer. The CDR3 reads CASSAASGSGTGELFF. As DNA, the CDR3 is TGTGCCAGCAGTGCCGCTAGCGGGAGCGGTACCGGGGAGCTGTTTTTT.